Listed below are T cell receptor beta chains from one sample, sequenced in a study of blood T cells in healthy people across ages. TCRdb itself ran the 5' RACE reads through MiXCR, one entry per CDR3 protein. The repertoire holds over 1,200,000 distinct CDR3 sequences, with approximately 60% as singletons. The sequencing input was blood. These receptors all come from a man aged 18 to 29 in good health. The CDR3 runs from the conserved cysteine through the conserved F or W. A D gene is named only where the DNA matches it firmly. Clone size is stated in some rows and not others, as once, few, many or a class when expanded.

v_call,clone_size,j_call,d_call,cdr3_aa,cdr3_nt
TRBV7-9,NA,TRBJ2-6,NA,CASSRTTSGANVLTF,TGTGCCAGCAGCCGTACAACCTCTGGGGCCAACGTCCTGACTTTC
TRBV7-2,few,TRBJ2-4,TRBD2,CASSLHPSGGAKNIQYF,TGTGCCAGCAGCCTCCATCCTAGCGGGGGAGCCAAAAACATTCAGTACTTC
TRBV4-3,NA,TRBJ1-5,NA,CASSQDWRDQPQHF,TGCGCCAGCAGCCAAGATTGGCGGGATCAGCCCCAGCATTTT
TRBV20-1,NA,TRBJ2-3,TRBD1,CSARGQGVKNADTQYF,TGCAGTGCTAGAGGACAGGGGGTTAAGAACGCAGATACGCAGTATTTT
TRBV20-1,NA,TRBJ1-2,NA,CSGNRLRTAYGYTF,TGCAGCGGGAACAGGTTAAGGACAGCTTATGGCTACACCTTC
TRBV4-1,NA,TRBJ2-6,NA,CASSQGVWRANVLTF,TGCGCCAGCAGCCAGGGGGTCTGGAGGGCCAACGTCCTGACTTTC
TRBV7-9,NA,TRBJ2-1,TRBD1,CASSSVDRVVYEQFF,TGTGCCAGCAGCTCTGTGGACAGGGTAGTCTACGAGCAGTTCTTC
TRBV29-1,NA,TRBJ1-1,TRBD1,CSVEGQGGIGNTEAFF,TGCAGCGTTGAAGGACAGGGGGGAATAGGGAACACTGAAGCTTTCTTT
TRBV6-5,NA,TRBJ2-5,NA,CASSRGLETQYF,TGTGCCAGCAGTCGGGGTCTAGAGACCCAGTACTTC
TRBV4-2,NA,TRBJ2-4,NA,CASSQGITGTDKNIQYF,TGTGCCAGCAGCCAGGGGATCACCGGGACGGACAAAAACATTCAGTACTTC
TRBV20-1,NA,TRBJ2-7,NA,CSARDPLAGSTLSYEQYF,TGCAGTGCTAGAGATCCACTGGCGGGATCAACCTTAAGTTACGAGCAGTACTTC
TRBV7-2,NA,TRBJ2-1,TRBD2,CASSLATGGYLSYNEQFF,TGTGCCAGCAGCTTAGCCACCGGGGGGTACTTATCCTACAATGAGCAGTTCTTC
TRBV20-1,NA,TRBJ2-1,NA,CSAKKAAFGRLNEQFF,TGCAGTGCTAAAAAAGCTGCCTTTGGCAGGCTCAATGAGCAGTTCTTC
TRBV28,few,TRBJ2-5,NA,CASSLIQQETQYF,TGTGCCAGCAGTTTAATCCAGCAAGAGACCCAGTACTTC
TRBV30,NA,TRBJ1-1,NA,CAGVAGFTEAFF,TGTGCCGGGGTCGCAGGGTTCACTGAAGCTTTCTTT
TRBV7-6,NA,TRBJ2-1,TRBD2,CASSSSGASPNEQFF,TGTGCCAGCAGCTCGAGCGGGGCCTCACCCAATGAGCAGTTCTTC
TRBV4-1,NA,TRBJ1-6,NA,CASSQPGTRAPLHF,TGCGCCAGCAGCCAACCCGGGACAAGAGCACCCCTCCACTTT
TRBV30,NA,TRBJ2-7,NA,CAWSVRWGRESSYEQYF,TGTGCCTGGAGTGTACGGTGGGGGCGGGAGAGCTCCTACGAGCAGTACTTC
TRBV7-2,NA,TRBJ2-7,TRBD2,CASSLGFGGRIRDPYNEQYF,TGTGCCAGCAGCTTAGGTTTCGGCGGGAGGATCCGAGACCCCTACAATGAGCAGTACTTC
TRBV4-3,NA,TRBJ1-2,TRBD1,CASSQTTGGHGYTF,TGCGCCAGCAGCCAGACGACAGGGGGCCATGGCTACACCTTC
TRBV12-3/TRBV12-4,NA,TRBJ2-7,NA,CASSLTLGRELSYEQYF,TGTGCCAGCAGTTTAACCCTTGGGCGGGAACTATCCTACGAGCAGTACTTC
TRBV14,NA,TRBJ1-3,NA,CASSQDDETGNTIYF,TGTGCCAGCAGCCAAGACGATGAAACTGGAAACACCATATATTTT
TRBV20-1,NA,TRBJ2-5,NA,CSALRAQETQYF,TGCAGTGCTCTCCGGGCCCAAGAGACCCAGTACTTC
TRBV20-1,NA,TRBJ1-2,NA,CSALDRLIYGYTF,TGCAGTGCCTTAGACAGGCTCATCTATGGCTACACCTTC
TRBV5-1,NA,TRBJ2-5,NA,CASRLPEETQYF,TGCGCCAGCAGACTACCGGAGGAGACCCAGTACTTC
TRBV7-9,NA,TRBJ2-5,NA,CASSLVRIEETQYF,TGTGCCAGCAGCTTAGTACGGATCGAAGAGACCCAGTACTTC
TRBV28,few,TRBJ2-4,TRBD2,CASSFTGRGGNIQYF,TGTGCCAGCAGTTTTACCGGCCGGGGGGGAAACATTCAGTACTTC
TRBV5-1,NA,TRBJ2-4,NA,CASSLGDSVNIQYF,TGCGCCAGCAGCTTGGGGGACTCAGTAAACATTCAGTACTTC
TRBV5-6,few,TRBJ1-1,NA,CASSLARVGGGNTEAFF,TGTGCCAGCAGCTTGGCCAGAGTAGGGGGGGGAAACACTGAAGCTTTCTTT
TRBV27,NA,TRBJ1-2,NA,CASSSHTGSYGYTF,TGTGCCAGCAGTTCTCATACCGGGTCCTATGGCTACACCTTC